The 19 T cell receptor beta chains in this list originate from one sample, sequenced in a study of blood T cell repertoires in COVID-19. Data came from immunoSEQ multiplex PCR; TCRdb stores just in-frame clones and leaves some out. The sample has about 480,000 clones, more than 85% seen once; the top ten hold 7% to 10%. The sample was PBMCs or T cells enriched from blood (not recorded which). Receptors were obtained from a woman aged 55-75 years who had recovered from COVID-19.

For the CDR3, the DNA is TGTGCCAGCAGCACTGGTACGACCCAGTACTTC. Its translation is CASSTGTTQYF. This chain joins TRBV12-3 or TRBV12-4 and TRBJ2-5; D is unresolved. Between the trimmed V and J ends, which lost 6 bases and 7 bases, there was a span of 9 bases. The CDR3 totals 11 residues.

This chain links TRBV20-1 with TRBJ2-7; 7 bases line up with TRBD1. This CDR3 has 14 amino acids. Germline CDR1 is DFQATT and CDR2 is SNEGSKA (reference sequence). Losses at the gene ends were 3 bases for V and 0 bases for J; bases not matched to a gene: 5. The CDR3 sequence: CSASRQGGSYEQYF. CDR3 DNA: TGCAGTGCTAGTAGACAGGGCGGCTCCTACGAGCAGTACTTC.

The rearrangement links TRBV10-2 to TRBJ2-1; 13 bases are a match to TRBD2. The germline CDR1 and CDR2 sequences are WSHSY and SAAADI. The CDR3 totals 23 residues. The V and J ends lost 0 bases and 0 bases, in that order; junction bases with no gene match: 17. The CDR3 protein is CASSESHRLAGGPDLSSYNEQFF. The CDR3, as DNA: TGCGCCAGCAGTGAGTCCCACCGACTAGCGGGGGGACCTGATTTGAGCTCCTACAATGAGCAGTTCTTC.

The chain combines TRBV6-1 with TRBJ1-2; 12 bases are a match to TRBD1. CDR1 is MNHNS and CDR2 is SASEGT in the germline V gene. J gave up 4 bases and V 4 bases, and 7 bases lay outside the gene matches. CDR3 length: 16 amino acids. In DNA, the CDR3 is TGTGCCAGCAGTGTGGGGGGGACAGGGGGCCCCTATGGCTACACCTTC. It is translated as CASSVGGTGGPYGYTF.

The gene calls are TRBV6-6 and TRBJ2-7; 8 bases align to TRBD1. Trimming cost V 5 bases and J 1 base; bases outside gene matches: 4. This CDR3 is built from 14 residues. Germline V gene lookup returns CDR1 MNHNY and CDR2 SVGAGI (reference sequence). CDR3 coding DNA: TGTGCCAGCAGTCCCGGACAGGGTTCCTACGAGCAGTACGTC. It encodes CASSPGQGSYEQYV.

The rearrangement joins TRBV7-2 to TRBJ1-5, with no clear D. The CDR3 runs 15 residues. Germline CDR1 SGHTA, CDR2 FQGNSA. Trimming pared 5 bases from V and 1 base from J, leaving 12 bases between. Here the CDR3 DNA reads TGTGCCAGCAGCGGGGAGGGAAGGAGCAATCAGCCCCAGCATTTT. It encodes CASSGEGRSNQPQHF. The full variable domain, in which reference TRBV7-2 and TRBJ1-5 provide the parts outside the CDR3, is GAGVSQSPSNKVTEKGKDVELRCDPISGHTALYWYRQSLGQGLEFLIYFQGNSAPDKSGLPSDRFSAERTGGSVSTLTIQRTQQEDSAVYLCASSGEGRSNQPQHFGDGTRLSIL.

The chain links TRBV5-1 to TRBJ2-7, with 9 bases matching TRBD1. With 0 bases clipped from V and 1 base from J, the junction kept 2 bases outside the gene matches. Germline values: CDR1 SGHRS, CDR2 YFSETQ. The CDR3 length is 15 residues. The CDR3 bases are TGCGCCAGCAGCTTGGGACAGGGGGGGTCCTACGAGCAGTACGTC. It yields the protein CASSLGQGGSYEQYV.

The chain joins TRBV5-1 to TRBJ2-7, with D possibly being TRBD1 (7 bases). This CDR3 has 14 residues. Looked up from germline, CDR1 is SGHRS and CDR2 is YFSETQ. Trimming took off 4 bases at V and 7 bases at J, with 18 bases between the two ends. As DNA, the CDR3 is TGCGCCAGCAGCCTCTCGGAGGGGGCCCTAGAGCAGTACTTC. Protein product: CASSLSEGALEQYF.

This clone came up once. The V gene is TRBV11-2, the J gene TRBJ2-6; no definite D call. Germline V gives CDR1 SGHAT, CDR2 FQNNGV. V shed 1 base and J shed 0 bases, with 10 bases lying between them. The CDR3 is 17 amino acids. CDR3: CASSLVVVPSGANVLTF. The CDR3 nucleotides read TGTGCCAGCAGCTTAGTAGTAGTCCCCTCTGGGGCCAACGTCCTGACTTTC.

The V gene is TRBV5-1, the J gene TRBJ2-1; 12 nucleotides align to TRBD2. This CDR3 is built from 15 residues. Per the germline V gene, CDR1 is SGHRS and CDR2 is YFSETQ. J was trimmed by 7 bases and V by 3 bases; bases with no gene match: 5. CDR3 protein: CASSSSGGARNEQFF. The CDR3 DNA is TGCGCCAGCAGCTCTAGCGGGGGGGCCCGGAATGAGCAGTTCTTC.

The chain links TRBV27 to TRBJ1-2; TRBD1 agrees at 8 bases. Germline V gene lookup returns CDR1 MNHEY and CDR2 SMNVEV (reference sequence). The length of the CDR3 is 14 residues. V lost 6 bases, J lost 4 bases, and 7 bases stayed unmatched. CDR3 DNA sequence: TGTGCCAGCAGCATACAGGGGGACTCCTATGGCTACACCTTC. Protein sequence: CASSIQGDSYGYTF.

The genes are TRBV4-1 and TRBJ2-1; 12 nucleotides match TRBD2. V lost 1 base, J lost 7 bases, and 5 bases stayed unmatched. The germline V gene encodes CDR1 MGHRA and CDR2 YSYEKL. The CDR3 totals 16 residues. The CDR3 region is CASSQVRLAGGNEQFF. DNA of the CDR3: TGCGCCAGCAGCCAAGTAAGGCTAGCGGGGGGGAATGAGCAGTTCTTC.

On this clone itself: At the DNA level, this CDR3 is encoded by other sequences in the same sample as well. This chain links TRBV5-1 with TRBJ1-1; 8 bases line up with TRBD1. V gave up 1 base and J gave up 5 bases; unmatched junction bases: 4. This CDR3 is 14 amino acids long. Germline V CDR1 and CDR2: SGHRS, YFSETQ. The CDR3 protein is CASSLPGGNTEAFF. CDR3 sequence (DNA): TGCGCCAGCAGCTTGCCAGGGGGCAATACTGAAGCTTTCTTT.

The genes are TRBV2 and TRBJ2-3; D is perhaps TRBD1 (5 bases). The germline V and J ends were trimmed by 8 bases and 4 bases, with 10 bases remaining between them. The CDR3 contains 12 residues. Germline V gene sequence: CDR1 SNHLY, CDR2 FYNNEI. This chain's CDR3 is CASLGAPDTQYF. CDR3 sequence (DNA): TGTGCCAGCCTTGGGGCACCAGATACGCAGTATTTT.

The chain joins TRBV5-1 to TRBJ1-1, with D maybe TRBD1 (6 bases). The V gene lost 4 bases and the J gene lost 5 bases, with 15 bases spanning the gap. Looked up from germline, CDR1 is SGHRS and CDR2 is YFSETQ. CDR3 length: 14 amino acids. The CDR3 nucleotides are TGCGCCAGCAGCCCCGGGTGGGGGCGGACTGAAGCTTTCTTT. Translation gives CASSPGWGRTEAFF.

The table lists this clone with a few counts. V is TRBV30 and J is TRBJ1-5, with 7 bases that match TRBD1. This CDR3 is built from 11 residues. CDR1 and CDR2 from the germline V gene are GTSNPN and SVGIG (reference sequence). The V segment lost 0 bases and the J segment 14 bases; nucleotides outside the gene matches: 4. The CDR3 nucleotides are TGTGCCTGGAGTGTGGGGGACAGAAAGCATTTT. Translation: CAWSVGDRKHF.

This clone showed up just once. The chain recombines TRBV10-2 with TRBJ2-3; D gene unclear. V was trimmed by 0 bases and J by 4 bases, leaving 8 bases between them. Looked up from germline, CDR1 is WSHSY and CDR2 is SAAADI. This CDR3 comprises 14 residues. CDR3 sequence (DNA): TGCGCCAGCAGTGAGTCGATGGCCCCAGATACGCAGTATTTT. Amino acid sequence: CASSESMAPDTQYF.

The genes are TRBV13 and TRBJ2-7, with a possible D match to TRBD2 (6 bases). Germline V gives CDR1 PRHDT, CDR2 FYEKMQ (reference sequence). V shed 5 bases and J shed 0 bases, with 11 bases lying between them. This CDR3 contains 14 residues. CDR3 loop: CASSPSGLSYEQYF. The DNA for the CDR3 is TGTGCCAGCAGCCCAAGCGGGCTCTCCTACGAGCAGTACTTC.

The chain employs TRBV6-6 and TRBJ1-5; the D gene is possibly TRBD1 (6 bases). Trimming pared 5 bases from V and 4 bases from J, leaving 18 bases between. The germline gives CDR1 MNHNY, CDR2 SVGAGI (reference sequence). The CDR3 is 16 amino acids. CDR3 coding DNA: TGTGCCAGCAGTCGACAGGCGGGAGGGCGAAATCAGCCCCAGCATTTT. Protein: CASSRQAGGRNQPQHF.